This T cell receptor (beta chain) was identified in a study of shared clonotypes between healthy human individuals. Broader study findings: Researchers found naive subsets generally carried larger estimated richness than memory subsets.

This clone was recorded at least ten times. Its antigen is undetermined. The assay was immunoSEQ multiplex PCR, and TCRdb's table has in-frame clones only and misses some. The data hold over a million clones, with 75% to 80% observed a single time. The TCR was taken from a man aged 18 to 29 in good health. Some clones in this sample may be carry-over from other donors' samples. The sample taken for sequencing was memory CD4+ T cells from PBMCs. This sample's subset: CD45RA-negative fraction.

The CDR3 DNA sequence: TGCGCCAGCATGGGAGGTGCAAACACTGAAGCTTTCTTT. Translating gives CASMGGANTEAFF. J is TRBJ1-1 and V is TRBV10-1; no definite D call. CDR1 and CDR2 from the germline V gene are WNHNN and SYGVQD (reference sequence). CDR3 size: 13 residues. Trimming stripped 7 bases from V and 2 bases from J, with 11 bases between.